What follows are 19 T cell receptor beta chains derived from one specimen sequenced in a study of beta chain features in type 1 diabetes. Reverse transcription of all isolated RNA meant that expressed TCRB transcripts were sequenced. Libraries were prepared by immunoSEQ multiplex PCR; TCRdb keeps only in-frame clonotypes and omits some of them. The table records 860,000 or so clones, roughly a sixth of them present only once. Source material: naive CD4+ T cells from blood. These receptor sequences come from a woman between 18 and 29 years old in good health.

The chain employs TRBV28 and TRBJ1-5, with D hard to call. This CDR3 has 16 amino acids. In germline, CDR1 is MDHEN, CDR2 SYDVKM. Trimming took off 2 bases at V and 2 bases at J, with 13 bases between the two ends. The CDR3 nucleotides are TGTGCCAGCAGTTTAACCGGGGTCCTGGGCAATCAGCCCCAGCATTTT. Its protein is CASSLTGVLGNQPQHF.

The rearrangement joins TRBV9 to TRBJ2-1, with D possibly matching TRBD2 (6 bases). Trimming removed 4 bases from V and 7 bases from J, with 18 bases in between. Germline V gene data show CDR1 as SGDLS and CDR2 as YYNGEE. There are 15 residues in the CDR3. This CDR3 is CASSSQAGFRNEQFF. As DNA, the CDR3 is TGTGCCAGCAGCTCGCAAGCGGGCTTCAGGAATGAGCAGTTCTTC.

The J gene is TRBJ2-1, the V gene TRBV5-1; D is possibly TRBD2 (6 bases). This CDR3 spans 14 amino acids. Germline V CDR1 and CDR2: SGHRS, YFSETQ. Trimming cost V 1 base and J 4 bases, with 9 bases left between them. This CDR3 is CASSLSGRYNEQFF. For the CDR3, the DNA is TGCGCCAGCAGCTTGAGCGGGCGGTACAATGAGCAGTTCTTC. Full variable domain (remainder filled in from reference TRBV5-1 and TRBJ2-1): KAGVTQTPRYLIKTRGQQVTLSCSPISGHRSVSWYQQTPGQGLQFLFEYFSETQRNKGNFPGRFSGRQFSNSRSEMNVSTLELGDSALYLCASSLSGRYNEQFFGPGTRLTVL.

The chain uses TRBV15 and TRBJ1-2, with 8 nucleotides matching TRBD1. Trimming removed 2 bases from V and 1 base from J; junction bases left unmatched: 9. Germline V gene data show CDR1 as LNHNV and CDR2 as YYDKDF (reference sequence). This CDR3 comprises 17 residues. CDR3 sequence (DNA): TGTGCCACCAGCAGACCCGACAGGGGCCCTAATAACTATGGCTACACCTTC. This gives the protein CATSRPDRGPNNYGYTF. The whole variable domain, remainder taken from reference TRBV15 and TRBJ1-2, is DAMVIQNPRYQVTQFGKPVTLSCSQTLNHNVMYWYQQKSSQAPKLLFHYYDKDFNNEADTPDNFQSRRPNTSFCFLDIRSPGLGDTAMYLCATSRPDRGPNNYGYTFGSGTRLTVV.

About this clone itself: Within the sample, other DNA sequences also encode this same CDR3. This sequence joins TRBV28 and TRBJ2-7, with D possibly matching TRBD2 (5 bases). V was shortened by 3 bases and J by 5 bases, with 8 bases between the two germline ends. The germline V gene has CDR1 MDHEN and CDR2 SYDVKM. This CDR3 contains 12 residues. For the CDR3, the DNA is TGTGCCAGCAGTTTGTTGCGGGACGAGCAGTACTTC. As protein: CASSLLRDEQYF.

In its sample, this clone was seen a few times. V usage is TRBV5-1 and J usage is TRBJ2-5; TRBD1 aligns across 7 bases. Germline V gene sequence: CDR1 SGHRS, CDR2 YFSETQ. V shed 0 bases, J shed 1 base, and the junction held 9 bases outside the gene matches. The CDR3 extends over 17 amino acids. The CDR3 spells CASSLAKGGQPQETQYF. The CDR3 nucleotides read TGCGCCAGCAGCTTGGCAAAAGGGGGCCAGCCCCAAGAGACCCAGTACTTC.

This clone was picked up a small number of times. Other DNA sequences in this specimen translate into the identical CDR3. The rearrangement joins TRBV18 to TRBJ2-1; D remains unclear. Deletions cut 3 bases from V and 7 bases from J, with 7 bases between. This CDR3 comprises 12 residues. Germline CDR1 is KGHSH and CDR2 is LQKENI. For the CDR3, the DNA is TGTGCCAGCTCACCGGGTCGTAATGAGCAGTTCTTC. Translation: CASSPGRNEQFF.

This clone has a handful of counts. This chain connects TRBV5-4 to TRBJ1-2; D not certain. Trimming removed 0 bases from V and 5 bases from J, with 14 bases in between. From germline, CDR1 is SGHNT and CDR2 YYREEE (reference sequence). This CDR3 comprises 15 residues. The CDR3 coding sequence is TGTGCCAGCAGCTTGGATGGCGGATTATCATATGGCTACACCTTC. Residues: CASSLDGGLSYGYTF.

The chain is built from TRBV7-9 and TRBJ1-6; D not certain. This CDR3 has 14 residues. CDR1 SEHNR and CDR2 FQNEAQ come from the germline V gene (reference sequence). Between the trimmed V and J ends, which lost 5 bases and 6 bases, there was a span of 11 bases. CDR3 residues: CASSRRMGNSPLHF. In DNA, the CDR3 is TGTGCCAGCAGCCGACGGATGGGTAATTCACCCCTCCACTTT.

This chain links TRBV27 with TRBJ2-7; D possibly corresponds to TRBD1 (6 bases). Trimming stripped 2 bases from V and 2 bases from J, with 13 bases between. Per the germline V gene, CDR1 is MNHEY and CDR2 is SMNVEV (reference sequence). The length of the CDR3 is 15 residues. CDR3 protein: CASSLIHRAPYEQYF. The CDR3 DNA is TGTGCCAGCAGTTTAATCCACAGGGCCCCCTACGAGCAGTACTTC.

V usage is TRBV7-9 and J usage is TRBJ2-4; either TRBD1 or TRBD2 may supply D (5 bases each). Germline V lookup: CDR1 SEHNR, CDR2 FQNEAQ (reference sequence). CDR3 length equals 17 residues. V lost 4 bases and J lost 1, with 17 bases in between. In DNA form, the CDR3 reads TGTGCCAGCAGCTGGGACCAACGGGGCTTCGCCAAAAACATTCAGTACTTC. This translates into CASSWDQRGFAKNIQYF.

This clone was detected only a few times. V usage is TRBV7-2 and J usage is TRBJ2-1, with 11 bases identical to TRBD2. This CDR3 has 15 amino acids. V trimming: 0 bases; J trimming: 10 bases; junction bases outside the gene matches: 5. Germline values: CDR1 SGHTA, CDR2 FQGNSA. CDR3 protein: CASSLASGRAGEQFF. CDR3 coding DNA: TGTGCCAGCAGCTTAGCTAGCGGGAGGGCCGGGGAGCAGTTCTTC.

This rearrangement joins TRBV6-5 to TRBJ2-5; weak D call: TRBD2 (6 bases). V lost 0 bases and J lost 2, with 13 bases in between. Per germline, CDR1 MNHEY and CDR2 SVGAGI. CDR3 length: 16 residues. The CDR3 DNA reads as TGTGCCAGCAGTTACTCGAGAGGGCGGGGACAAGAGACCCAGTACTTC. Its protein is CASSYSRGRGQETQYF.

This clone was seen a few times. The V and J genes are TRBV7-2 and TRBJ2-7; D remains ambiguous. CDR1 and CDR2 from the germline V gene are SGHTA and FQGNSA. V shed 8 bases and J shed 6 bases, with 23 bases lying between them. The CDR3 runs 15 residues. Written as DNA, the CDR3 is TGTGCCAGCCGGGTATCCGGGCGGATTACTTCCGAGCAGTACTTC. This translates into CASRVSGRITSEQYF.

This clone was detected many times. The DNA of the CDR3 is TGTGCCAGCTCACCACCGGGGGACAGGGTGGAGTACTTC. It translates to CASSPPGDRVEYF. The chain links TRBV18 to TRBJ2-7, with 9 bases lining up with TRBD1. This CDR3 comprises 13 residues. Germline CDR1 KGHSH, CDR2 LQKENI. V dropped 0 bases and J dropped 11; count of bases not matched to a gene: 5.

This clone has only a few counts. The chain joins TRBV4-2 to TRBJ2-6; no reliable D call. The V gene's germline CDR1 is LGHNA and CDR2 YNFKEQ. The V gene lost 2 bases and the J gene lost 0 bases, with 14 bases spanning the gap. The CDR3 contains 18 residues. The CDR3 bases are TGTGCCAGCAGCCAATTGACTCGATTCGTCTCTGGGGCCAACGTCCTGACTTTC. This translates into CASSQLTRFVSGANVLTF.

The CDR3 nucleotides are TGTGCCAGCAGCTTACGGGGGGTTAGCGGCTACGAGCAGTACTTC. This gives the protein CASSLRGVSGYEQYF. The J gene is TRBJ2-7, the V gene TRBV7-2; 7 bases match TRBD2. The V and J ends lost 2 bases and 3 bases, in that order; junction bases with no gene match: 7. Per germline, CDR1 SGHTA and CDR2 FQGNSA. The CDR3 runs 15 residues.

This clone was recorded once. The chain employs TRBV6-1 and TRBJ2-1; 7 bases are shared with TRBD2. The ends lost 6 bases at V and 3 bases at J; junction bases unmatched: 8. The CDR3 totals 15 residues. The germline V gene has CDR1 MNHNS and CDR2 SASEGT. Here the CDR3 DNA reads TGTGCCAGCAGCAGCGCTAGCGGCCTCTACAATGAGCAGTTCTTC. This encodes CASSSASGLYNEQFF.

DNA for the CDR3: TGTGCCAGCAGTCGAGGGGCAACTTATGGCTACACCTTC. It yields the protein CASSRGATYGYTF. The rearrangement joins TRBV6-4 to TRBJ1-2; maybe TRBD1 (5 bases). The germline V gene has CDR1 MRHNA and CDR2 SNTAGT. V gave up 5 bases and J gave up 5 bases, with 12 bases separating them. There are 13 residues in the CDR3.